One and the same sample provided the 30 T cell receptor beta chains below, sequenced in a study of T cell changes during pregnancy in multiple sclerosis. TCRdb keeps only in-frame clones here, not all; method: immunoSEQ multiplex PCR. The repertoire consists of under 100,000 clones, with approximately 90% occurring once and the leading ten covering around 2%. The source was peripheral blood, collected in the first trimester of pregnancy. The receptors stem from a female donor in good health, enrolled as a control in a pregnancy study.

The chain links TRBV28 to TRBJ2-3, with 8 bases matching TRBD2. This CDR3 region has 18 residues. The J segment lost 0 bases and the V segment lost 8 bases, leaving 16 bases of the junction unmatched. The germline V gene has CDR1 MDHEN and CDR2 SYDVKM. This CDR3 is CASGLPGGLGSSTDTQYF. CDR3 in DNA: TGTGCCAGCGGCCTGCCTGGGGGACTAGGGTCTAGCACAGATACGCAGTATTTT.

Here the CDR3 reads CASSTRGQGGNQPQHF. DNA of the CDR3: TGTGCCAGTAGTACCAGGGGCCAAGGGGGCAATCAGCCCCAGCATTTT. The rearrangement links TRBV19 to TRBJ1-5, with D perhaps TRBD1 (6 bases). The CDR3 runs 16 residues. Germline CDR1 is LNHDA and CDR2 is SQIVND (reference sequence). Trimming removed 4 bases at V and 2 bases at J, with 15 bases between.

V is TRBV11-3 and J is TRBJ1-6; maybe TRBD1 (5 bases). The V and J ends lost 4 bases and 8 bases respectively, with 12 bases between them. The CDR3 loop spans 14 amino acids. CDR1 SGHNT and CDR2 YENEEA come from the germline V gene. The CDR3 loop is CASSSGPRDSPLHF. Written as DNA, the CDR3 is TGTGCCAGCAGCTCCGGCCCCAGGGATTCACCCCTCCACTTT.

The V and J genes are TRBV6-5 and TRBJ2-1; D remains unclear. CDR3 length: 12 amino acids. CDR1 is MNHEY, CDR2 SVGAGI, per germline. Trimming removed 5 bases at V and 7 bases at J, with 9 bases between. This CDR3 is CASSESKNEQFF. DNA of the CDR3: TGTGCCAGCAGTGAGTCAAAGAATGAGCAGTTCTTC.

This clone was detected once. This chain connects TRBV27 to TRBJ2-3, with D uncertain. Trimming shortened V by 2 bases and J by 1 base, and 4 bases separated the two germline ends. The CDR3 extends over 13 amino acids. Germline assignment: CDR1 MNHEY and CDR2 SMNVEV (reference sequence). CDR3 residues: CASSLRGTDTQYF. The CDR3 DNA reads TGTGCCAGCAGTTTACGGGGCACAGATACGCAGTATTTT.

This chain joins TRBV19 and TRBJ2-3; 12 bases map to TRBD2. Germline V lookup: CDR1 LNHDA, CDR2 SQIVND (reference sequence). CDR3 length: 15 residues. V dropped 3 bases and J dropped 3; count of bases not matched to a gene: 1. The CDR3: CASSILAGGTDTQYF. CDR3 nucleotides: TGTGCCAGTAGTATCCTAGCGGGGGGGACAGATACGCAGTATTTT.

The V and J genes are TRBV10-1 and TRBJ2-7, with D possibly TRBD1 on 5 matching bases. CDR1 is WNHNN, CDR2 SYGVQD, per germline (reference sequence). The CDR3 length is 11 residues. Trimming pared 2 bases from V and 12 bases from J, leaving 11 bases between. As DNA, the CDR3 is TGCGCCAGCAGTGAGCCCCAGGGTCCGTACTTC. Amino acids: CASSEPQGPYF.

This clone has just one count. The chain joins TRBV18 to TRBJ1-1; D unresolved. This CDR3 comprises 14 residues. The V end lost 3 bases, the J end lost 6 bases, and 14 bases lay between the germline ends. Germline V gene data show CDR1 as KGHSH and CDR2 as LQKENI. The DNA for the CDR3 is TGTGCCAGCTCACCCTCCCGTACGGTCCCTGAAGCTTTCTTT. Encoded protein: CASSPSRTVPEAFF.

The chain links TRBV2 to TRBJ1-3; D is undetermined. Germline CDR1 is SNHLY and CDR2 is FYNNEI. This CDR3 region has 12 residues. Trimming stripped 5 bases from V and 7 bases from J, with 9 bases between. CDR3 in amino acids: CASSQVGNTIYF. For the CDR3, the DNA is TGTGCCAGCAGTCAGGTTGGCAACACCATATATTTT.

J is TRBJ1-2 and V is TRBV4-2, with a possible D match to TRBD1 (6 bases). This CDR3 contains 13 residues. The V end was cut by 6 bases, the J end by 6 bases, with 14 bases between. Germline-derived CDR1 and CDR2 are LGHNA and YNFKEQ. The CDR3 nucleotides read TGTGCCAGCAGTCCAGGACAGACGCATGGCTACACCTTC. This gives the protein CASSPGQTHGYTF.

The J gene is TRBJ2-7, the V gene TRBV14, with a weak D call TRBD2 (6 bases). The CDR3 has 15 amino acids. Germline CDR1 SGHDN, CDR2 FVKESK. V was pared by 2 bases and J by 6 bases, with 17 bases between. The CDR3 DNA follows: TGTGCCAGCAGCCAAACCGGGAGACGTGGTGGCGAGCAGTACTTC. Translating it yields CASSQTGRRGGEQYF.

The chain combines TRBV7-2 with TRBJ1-5, with a tentative D call TRBD1 (5 bases). Trimming removed 2 bases from V and 2 bases from J, with 10 bases in between. This CDR3 region has 15 residues. The germline V gene encodes CDR1 SGHTA and CDR2 FQGNSA. CDR3 loop: CASSLPGMGNQPQHF. CDR3 DNA: TGTGCCAGCAGCTTACCAGGGATGGGCAATCAGCCCCAGCATTTT. The full variable domain, rest sourced from reference TRBV7-2 and TRBJ1-5, is GAGVSQSPSNKVTEKGKDVELRCDPISGHTALYWYRQSLGQGLEFLIYFQGNSAPDKSGLPSDRFSAERTGGSVSTLTIQRTQQEDSAVYLCASSLPGMGNQPQHFGDGTRLSIL.

This chain connects TRBV10-3 to TRBJ2-7, with TRBD1 matching 8 bases. J gave up 1 base and V 7 bases, and 6 bases lay outside the gene matches. The CDR3 totals 14 residues. CDR1 ENHRY and CDR2 SYGVKD come from the germline V gene. CDR3 sequence reads: CAINRDRFSYEQYF. The CDR3 bases are TGTGCCATCAACCGGGACAGGTTTTCCTACGAGCAGTACTTC.

The chain combines TRBV7-2 with TRBJ1-1; TRBD1 agrees at 9 bases. Germline V gene data show CDR1 as SGHTA and CDR2 as FQGNSA. With V trimmed by 4 bases and J by 2 bases, 8 bases remained unmatched. This CDR3 spans 16 amino acids. DNA for the CDR3: TGTGCCAGCAGCTCTCCGGGACAGGGAAAAAACACTGAAGCTTTCTTT. It specifies CASSSPGQGKNTEAFF.

The CDR3 DNA reads as TGCAGTGCTAGTCCTACCGGGGAGCTGTTTTTT. It encodes CSASPTGELFF. The V and J genes are TRBV20-1 and TRBJ2-2; D unclear. V was clipped by 3 bases and J by 5 bases, with 4 bases between them. This CDR3 spans 11 amino acids. Per germline, CDR1 DFQATT and CDR2 SNEGSKA (reference sequence).

The chain combines TRBV7-3 with TRBJ1-6; 10 bases match TRBD1. The CDR3 is made up of 15 amino acids. The germline V gene encodes CDR1 SGHTA and CDR2 FQGTGA. The V and J ends lost 6 bases and 5 bases, in that order; junction bases with no gene match: 4. The CDR3 DNA reads as TGTGCCAGCAGGTTCGGGACAGGGGATAATTCACCCCTCCACTTT. Protein sequence: CASRFGTGDNSPLHF.

The rearrangement uses TRBV6-6 and TRBJ2-5, with 9 nucleotides matching TRBD2. Germline lookup yields CDR1 MNHNY and CDR2 SVGAGI (reference sequence). This CDR3 spans 15 amino acids. J gave up 4 bases and V 1 base, and 4 bases lay outside the gene matches. This chain's CDR3 is CASSYFPGLAETQYF. As DNA, the CDR3 is TGTGCCAGCAGTTACTTCCCGGGACTAGCAGAGACCCAGTACTTC.

V usage is TRBV23-1 and J usage is TRBJ2-2; 10 nucleotides line up with TRBD2. TRBV23-1 is an ORF, with its function uncertain. The CDR3 consists of 18 residues. The V and J ends lost 4 bases and 0 bases, in that order; junction bases with no gene match: 8. CDR3 protein: CASSLLAGEIANTGELFF. The CDR3 DNA reads TGCGCCAGCAGTCTCCTAGCGGGGGAGATCGCGAACACCGGGGAGCTGTTTTTT.

The chain's CDR3 is CASRGQGNTEAFF. For the CDR3, the DNA is TGTGCCAGCAGGGGACAGGGAAACACTGAAGCTTTCTTT. V is TRBV7-9 and J is TRBJ1-1; 9 nucleotides match TRBD1. The germline CDR1 and CDR2 sequences are SEHNR and FQNEAQ (reference sequence). The junction had 1 base not matched to a gene; V was cut back by 6 bases and J by 2 bases. The CDR3 is 13 residues long.

The chain links TRBV7-3 to TRBJ1-1; D gene ambiguous. V gave up 8 bases and J gave up 1 base, with 11 bases separating them. CDR3 length: 13 residues. Germline V lookup: CDR1 SGHTA, CDR2 FQGTGA. CDR3 in DNA: TGTGCCAGCTCTCGAGGTCAGAACACTGAAGCTTTCTTT. Translated, it gives CASSRGQNTEAFF.

The chain has TRBV11-3 and TRBJ1-1; 7 bases are a match to TRBD1. CDR3 length: 14 amino acids. CDR1 and CDR2 from the germline V gene are SGHNT and YENEEA. V shed 2 bases, J shed 2 bases, and the junction held 2 bases outside the gene matches. This CDR3 reads CASSLQGDNTEAFF. Written as DNA, the CDR3 is TGTGCCAGCAGCTTACAGGGGGATAACACTGAAGCTTTCTTT.

This chain joins TRBV7-3 and TRBJ1-1, with 8 bases fitting TRBD1. The V segment lost 5 bases and the J segment 4 bases; nucleotides outside the gene matches: 3. The CDR3 has 13 residues. CDR1 is SGHTA, CDR2 FQGTGA, per germline. In nucleotides, the CDR3 is TGTGCCAGCAGCCGTACAGGGGGCACTGAAGCTTTCTTT. Encoded protein: CASSRTGGTEAFF.

This clone was counted a single time. This sequence joins TRBV27 and TRBJ2-3; the match to TRBD2 covers 8 bases. The ends lost 4 bases at V and 0 bases at J; junction bases unmatched: 9. The CDR3 runs to 17 residues. Looked up from germline, CDR1 is MNHEY and CDR2 is SMNVEV (reference sequence). In nucleotides, the CDR3 is TGTGCCAGCAGTTGGGGGACCCTAGCGGGTAGCACAGATACGCAGTATTTT. The encoded protein is CASSWGTLAGSTDTQYF.

V is TRBV2 and J is TRBJ2-7; 10 nucleotides line up with TRBD1. Germline V gene lookup returns CDR1 SNHLY and CDR2 FYNNEI. The CDR3 totals 15 residues. V trimming: 6 bases; J trimming: 7 bases; junction bases outside the gene matches: 12. The DNA for the CDR3 is TGTGCCAGCAGCGAGACGGGACAGGGGTTCGAGGAGCAGTACTTC. This gives the protein CASSETGQGFEEQYF.

The chain employs TRBV4-1 and TRBJ2-3, with D perhaps TRBD1 (6 bases). Germline V gene sequence: CDR1 MGHRA, CDR2 YSYEKL. The V gene lost 0 bases and the J gene lost 5 bases, with 9 bases spanning the gap. CDR3 length: 14 amino acids. This chain's CDR3 is CASSQEQGKDTQYF. CDR3 DNA sequence: TGCGCCAGCAGCCAAGAACAGGGAAAAGATACGCAGTATTTT.

J is TRBJ1-3 and V is TRBV5-1; TRBD1 aligns across 7 bases. Trimming cost V 3 bases and J 4 bases; bases outside gene matches: 7. The length of the CDR3 is 15 residues. Germline CDR1 and CDR2: SGHRS and YFSETQ. The CDR3 sequence: CASSSRTGSGNTIYF. CDR3 bases: TGCGCCAGCAGCTCACGGACAGGCTCAGGAAACACCATATATTTT.

The rearrangement uses TRBV5-6 and TRBJ2-5; 11 bases agree with TRBD2. The CDR3 loop spans 17 amino acids. Germline values: CDR1 SGHDT, CDR2 YYEEEE. The V and J ends lost 6 bases and 6 bases, in that order; junction bases with no gene match: 16. CDR3 sequence reads: CASTSRGIAGGPKTQYF. CDR3 DNA sequence: TGTGCCAGCACCTCAAGGGGGATAGCGGGGGGGCCGAAGACCCAGTACTTC.

The chain carries TRBV7-6 and TRBJ2-3; TRBD1 aligns across 8 bases. The CDR3 spans 14 residues. Germline-derived CDR1 and CDR2 are SGHVS and FNYEAQ. The junction had 4 bases not matched to a gene; V was cut back by 5 bases and J by 3 bases. DNA for the CDR3: TGTGCCAGCAGCCCGGGACAGGTGACAGATACGCAGTATTTT. Translation gives CASSPGQVTDTQYF.

This chain joins TRBV29-1 and TRBJ2-1; a weak D match, TRBD1 (5 bases). Germline lookup yields CDR1 SQVTM and CDR2 ANQGSEA. The CDR3 has 12 amino acids. With 1 base removed from V and 6 bases from J, the gap between germline ends came to 7 bases. CDR3 sequence (DNA): TGCAGCGTTGAAGGACAGCTCAATGAGCAGTTCTTC. Encoded protein: CSVEGQLNEQFF.

This clone has more than one count but fewer than ten. The rearrangement joins TRBV4-1 to TRBJ1-2; 7 bases agree with TRBD1. V was pared by 0 bases and J by 4 bases, with 8 bases of the junction left unmatched. CDR1 and CDR2 from the germline V gene are MGHRA and YSYEKL. The CDR3 sequence is 16 residues long. Here the CDR3 DNA reads TGCGCCAGCAGCCAAGATACGGACAGGACCTTCTATGGCTACACCTTC. As protein: CASSQDTDRTFYGYTF.